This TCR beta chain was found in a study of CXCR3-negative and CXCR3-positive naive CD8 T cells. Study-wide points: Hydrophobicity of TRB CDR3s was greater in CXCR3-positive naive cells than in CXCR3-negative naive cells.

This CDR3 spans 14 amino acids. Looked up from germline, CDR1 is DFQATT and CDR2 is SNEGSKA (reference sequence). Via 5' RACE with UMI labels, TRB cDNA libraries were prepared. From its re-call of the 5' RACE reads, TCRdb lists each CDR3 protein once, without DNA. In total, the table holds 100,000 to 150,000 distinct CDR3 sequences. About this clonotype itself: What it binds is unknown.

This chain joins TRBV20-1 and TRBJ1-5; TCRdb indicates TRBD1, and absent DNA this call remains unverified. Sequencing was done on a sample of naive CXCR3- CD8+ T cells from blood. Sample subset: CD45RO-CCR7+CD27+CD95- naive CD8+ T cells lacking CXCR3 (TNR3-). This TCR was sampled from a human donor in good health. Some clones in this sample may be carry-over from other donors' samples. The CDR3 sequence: CSVALGWGNQPQHF.